The clone carrying this T cell receptor (beta chain) was recorded a few times. Its antigen remains unknown. Quantitative 5'-RACE with molecular barcodes generated TCR beta libraries. TCRdb reprocessed the 5' RACE reads with MiXCR, giving one entry per CDR3 protein. Here the sample spans hundreds of thousands of distinct CDR3 sequences, roughly 12% being singletons. This CDR3 is 15 amino acids long. J was trimmed by 5 bases and V by 2 bases; bases with no gene match: 6. Germline CDR1 GTSNPN, CDR2 SVGIG (reference sequence). This sample stems from a study of CD8 T cells in ankylosing spondylitis. General study findings and limits: Ankylosing spondylitis blood seemed to carry a telltale TCR beta motif made of about 8 highly homologous variants. Some of these motif variants have turned up before, in reports on reactive arthritis synovial fluid and blood.

The material sequenced was blood, either unsorted or a sorted T cell fraction (not recorded which). The genes are TRBV30 and TRBJ2-7; 13 nucleotides line up with TRBD2. This TCR was sampled from a male donor with ankylosing spondylitis. The CDR3 reads CAWSLGLAGVDEQYF. The CDR3 DNA reads TGTGCCTGGAGTTTAGGACTAGCGGGAGTCGACGAGCAGTACTTC.